Following are 14 T cell receptor beta chains from one sample sequenced in a study of shared clonotypes between healthy human individuals. The table came from immunoSEQ multiplex PCR; TCRdb's copy has only in-frame clones and leaves some out. The sample gives approximately 500,000 clones, roughly 95% of which show up once; about 0.054% is in the top ten. Sample: naive CD4+ T cells sorted from blood. Subset noted: CD45RA+ positively selected. These receptors were collected from a woman in her thirties in good health.

The chain is built from TRBV10-3 and TRBJ2-7; a weak D match, TRBD2 (6 bases). This CDR3 comprises 12 residues. Germline loops: CDR1 ENHRY, CDR2 SYGVKD. V gave up 8 bases and J gave up 3 bases, with 11 bases separating them. The CDR3: CAIRGLYYEQYF. CDR3 nucleotides: TGTGCCATCCGGGGGTTATACTACGAGCAGTACTTC.

The rearrangement links TRBV2 to TRBJ2-1; D may be TRBD2 (5 bases). Trimming removed 3 bases at V and 0 bases at J, with 9 bases between. From germline, CDR1 is SNHLY and CDR2 FYNNEI. CDR3 length: 15 amino acids. CDR3 nucleotide sequence: TGTGCCAGCAGTGATTTAGGGAGCTCCTACAATGAGCAGTTCTTC. This codes for CASSDLGSSYNEQFF.

The V gene is TRBV5-1, the J gene TRBJ1-1, with 8 bases identical to TRBD1. There are 17 residues in the CDR3. In germline, CDR1 is SGHRS, CDR2 YFSETQ. Losses at the gene ends were 0 bases for V and 2 bases for J; bases not matched to a gene: 9. CDR3 in amino acids: CASSLGGTGGTNTEAFF. In DNA, the CDR3 is TGCGCCAGCAGCTTGGGTGGGACAGGAGGAACCAACACTGAAGCTTTCTTT.

The chain recombines TRBV7-3 with TRBJ2-2, with TRBD2 matching over 9 bases. Germline assignment: CDR1 SGHTA and CDR2 FQGTGA. CDR3 size: 15 residues. V lost 5 bases and J lost 4; bases outside the gene matches: 5. The DNA for the CDR3 is TGTGCCAGCAGCCCTGTACTAGCGGGCACCGGGGAGCTGTTTTTT. Its translation is CASSPVLAGTGELFF.

The V gene is TRBV29-1, the J gene TRBJ2-7; 8 bases are a match to TRBD2. V gave up 5 bases and J gave up 0 bases; unmatched junction bases: 6. Germline CDR1 and CDR2: SQVTM and ANQGSEA. The CDR3 loop spans 14 amino acids. CDR3: CSVLRAGVSYEQYF. As DNA, the CDR3 is TGCAGCGTTCTCCGAGCGGGAGTCTCCTACGAGCAGTACTTC.

The chain combines TRBV11-2 with TRBJ1-2; D remains unclear. Germline assignment: CDR1 SGHAT and CDR2 FQNNGV. The V gene lost 5 bases and the J gene lost 1 base, with 5 bases spanning the gap. This CDR3 spans 12 amino acids. The chain's CDR3 is CASSRLNYGYTF. The CDR3 nucleotides read TGTGCCAGCAGCCGACTTAACTATGGCTACACCTTC.

V usage is TRBV5-4 and J usage is TRBJ2-3, with 16 bases matching TRBD2. The germline V gene encodes CDR1 SGHNT and CDR2 YYREEE (reference sequence). This CDR3 has 17 amino acids. The V and J ends lost 0 bases and 5 bases, in that order; junction bases with no gene match: 3. The CDR3 coding sequence is TGTGCCAGCAGCTTGGGGGGACTAGCGGGAGGGCGAGATACGCAGTATTTT. It codes for CASSLGGLAGGRDTQYF.

This chain links TRBV5-1 with TRBJ1-4; 10 bases are shared with TRBD1. The CDR3 has 15 amino acids. Germline assignment: CDR1 SGHRS and CDR2 YFSETQ. V lost 4 bases to trimming and J lost 5 bases; unmatched junction nucleotides: 5. This CDR3 is CASSPGQGGNEKLFF. As DNA, the CDR3 is TGCGCCAGCAGCCCCGGACAGGGGGGGAATGAAAAACTGTTTTTT.

The chain couples TRBV7-6 to TRBJ2-1; no clear D. The V end was cut by 2 bases, the J end by 4 bases, with 21 bases between. The CDR3 loop spans 18 amino acids. Germline CDR1 reads SGHVS; CDR2 reads FNYEAQ. The CDR3 DNA sequence: TGTGCCAGCAGCTTATTAGGTCGTAGTCCGACCATTTACAATGAGCAGTTCTTC. It specifies CASSLLGRSPTIYNEQFF.

The chain joins TRBV19 to TRBJ2-7, with 7 bases fitting TRBD2. The CDR3 has 16 residues. Per germline, CDR1 LNHDA and CDR2 SQIVND (reference sequence). J was trimmed by 2 bases and V by 3 bases; bases with no gene match: 10. Here the CDR3 DNA reads TGTGCCAGTAGTATGGGAGGGTACTATGGTCCCTACGAGCAGTACTTC. Its translation is CASSMGGYYGPYEQYF.

This clone was recorded only once. This rearrangement joins TRBV6-6 to TRBJ1-5; the D is unclear. The CDR3 length is 13 residues. Trimming left V 8 bases short and J 2 bases short, with 10 bases between. CDR1 and CDR2 (germline): MNHNY, SVGAGI (reference sequence). CDR3 nucleotide sequence: TGTGCCAGCTTGTTTGCGGGCAATCAGCCCCAGCATTTT. The encoded protein is CASLFAGNQPQHF.

The rearrangement joins TRBV9 to TRBJ2-2, with TRBD1 matching over 8 bases. This CDR3 is built from 16 residues. The germline gives CDR1 SGDLS, CDR2 YYNGEE. Losses at the gene ends were 0 bases for V and 4 bases for J; bases not matched to a gene: 5. In DNA, the CDR3 is TGTGCCAGCAGCGTAGGTGTGACAGGGGCCACCGGGGAGCTGTTTTTT. Protein sequence: CASSVGVTGATGELFF.

This chain connects TRBV7-8 to TRBJ1-1; D is undetermined. The CDR3 contains 16 residues. V gave up 6 bases and J gave up 0 bases, with 17 bases separating them. Germline V gene lookup returns CDR1 SGHVS and CDR2 FQNEAQ. The CDR3 sequence is CASSFRWARLNTEAFF. DNA of the CDR3: TGTGCCAGCAGTTTTCGATGGGCCCGGCTGAACACTGAAGCTTTCTTT.

The CDR3 protein is CASSLGGSGNTEAFF. The DNA of the CDR3 is TGCGCCAGCAGCTTGGGGGGATCTGGGAACACTGAAGCTTTCTTT. The chain has TRBV5-1 and TRBJ1-1, with D unresolved. Germline-derived CDR1 and CDR2 are SGHRS and YFSETQ. The CDR3 extends over 15 amino acids. Trimming removed 0 bases at V and 1 base at J, with 10 bases between.